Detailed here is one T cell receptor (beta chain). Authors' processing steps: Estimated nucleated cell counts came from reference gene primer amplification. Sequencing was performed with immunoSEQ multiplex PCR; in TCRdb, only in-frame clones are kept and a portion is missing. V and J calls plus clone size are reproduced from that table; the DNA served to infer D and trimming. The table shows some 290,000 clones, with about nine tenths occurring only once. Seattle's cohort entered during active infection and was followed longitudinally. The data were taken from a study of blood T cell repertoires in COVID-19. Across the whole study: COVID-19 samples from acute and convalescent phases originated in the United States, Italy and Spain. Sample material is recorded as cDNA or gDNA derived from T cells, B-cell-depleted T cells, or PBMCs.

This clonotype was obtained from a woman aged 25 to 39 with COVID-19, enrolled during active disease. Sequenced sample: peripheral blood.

DNA for the CDR3: TGTGCCAGCAGCTTCAGGGATACGCAGTATTTT. Translating gives CASSFRDTQYF. J is TRBJ2-3 and V is TRBV12-1; the D call in the table, TRBD1, was not verified against the DNA. TRBV12-1 constitutes a pseudogene. The CDR3 spans 11 residues.